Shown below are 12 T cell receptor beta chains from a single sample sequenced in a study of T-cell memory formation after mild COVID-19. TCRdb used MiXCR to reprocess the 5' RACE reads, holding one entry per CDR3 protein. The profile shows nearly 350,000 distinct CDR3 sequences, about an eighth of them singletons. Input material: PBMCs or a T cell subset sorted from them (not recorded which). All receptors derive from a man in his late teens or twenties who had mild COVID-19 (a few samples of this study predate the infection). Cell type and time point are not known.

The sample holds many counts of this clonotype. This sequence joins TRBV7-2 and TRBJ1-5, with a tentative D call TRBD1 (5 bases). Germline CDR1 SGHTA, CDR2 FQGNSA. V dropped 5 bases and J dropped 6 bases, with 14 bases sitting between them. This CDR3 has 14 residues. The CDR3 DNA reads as TGTGCCAGCAGCCAGGGTCTTACTGGTCAGCCCCAGCATTTT. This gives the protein CASSQGLTGQPQHF.

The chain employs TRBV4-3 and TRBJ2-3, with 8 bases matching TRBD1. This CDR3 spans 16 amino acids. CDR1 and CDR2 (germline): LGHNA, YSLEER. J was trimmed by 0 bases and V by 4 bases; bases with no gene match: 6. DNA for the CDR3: TGCGCCAGCAGCCTCGGGACAGGCCCCAGCACAGATACGCAGTATTTT. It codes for CASSLGTGPSTDTQYF.

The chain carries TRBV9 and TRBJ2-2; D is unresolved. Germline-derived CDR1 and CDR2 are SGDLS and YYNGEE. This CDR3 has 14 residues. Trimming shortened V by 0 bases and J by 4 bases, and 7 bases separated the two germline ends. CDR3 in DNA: TGTGCCAGCAGCGTAGAACAATTCACCGGGGAGCTGTTTTTT. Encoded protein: CASSVEQFTGELFF.

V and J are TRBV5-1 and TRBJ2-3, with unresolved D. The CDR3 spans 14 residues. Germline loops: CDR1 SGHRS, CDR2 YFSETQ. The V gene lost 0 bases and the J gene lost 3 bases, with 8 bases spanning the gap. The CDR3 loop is CASSLAARTDTQYF. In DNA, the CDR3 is TGCGCCAGCAGCTTGGCCGCCAGAACAGATACGCAGTATTTT.

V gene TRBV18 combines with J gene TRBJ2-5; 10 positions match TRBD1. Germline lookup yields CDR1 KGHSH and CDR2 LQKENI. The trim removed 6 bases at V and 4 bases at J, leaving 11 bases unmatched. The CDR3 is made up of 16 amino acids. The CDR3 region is CASSPSPGQGRETQYF. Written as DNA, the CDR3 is TGTGCCAGCTCCCCATCCCCGGGACAGGGGCGAGAGACCCAGTACTTC.

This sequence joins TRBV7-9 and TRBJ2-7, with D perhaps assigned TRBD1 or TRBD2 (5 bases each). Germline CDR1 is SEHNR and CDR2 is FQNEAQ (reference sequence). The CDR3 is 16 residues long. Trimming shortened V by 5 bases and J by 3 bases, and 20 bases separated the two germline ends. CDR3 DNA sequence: TGTGCCAGCAGCGGAGAGGTCGACAGTGGGAGCTACGAGCAGTACTTC. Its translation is CASSGEVDSGSYEQYF.

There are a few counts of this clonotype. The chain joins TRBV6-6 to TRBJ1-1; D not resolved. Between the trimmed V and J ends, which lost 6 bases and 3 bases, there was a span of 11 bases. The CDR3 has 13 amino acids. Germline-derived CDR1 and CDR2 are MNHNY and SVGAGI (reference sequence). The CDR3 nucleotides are TGTGCCAGCAGCCTCTTGGCTCACACTGAAGCTTTCTTT. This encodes CASSLLAHTEAFF.

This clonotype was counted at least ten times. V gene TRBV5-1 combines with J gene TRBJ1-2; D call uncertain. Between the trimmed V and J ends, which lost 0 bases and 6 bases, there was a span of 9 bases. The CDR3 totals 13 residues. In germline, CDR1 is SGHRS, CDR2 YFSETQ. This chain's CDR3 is CASSLGVEHGYTF. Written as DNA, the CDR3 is TGCGCCAGCAGCTTGGGGGTGGAACATGGCTACACCTTC.

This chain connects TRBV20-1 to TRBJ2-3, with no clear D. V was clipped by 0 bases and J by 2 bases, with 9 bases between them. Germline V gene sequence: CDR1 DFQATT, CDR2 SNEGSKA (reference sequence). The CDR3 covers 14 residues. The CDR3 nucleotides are TGCAGTGCTAGAGATAATAGGCTCACAGATACGCAGTATTTT. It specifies CSARDNRLTDTQYF.

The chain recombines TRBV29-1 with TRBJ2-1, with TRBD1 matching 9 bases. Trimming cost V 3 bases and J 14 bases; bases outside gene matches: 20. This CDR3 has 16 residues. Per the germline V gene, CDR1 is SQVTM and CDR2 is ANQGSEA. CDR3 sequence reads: CSVDLSRGQGHPMEFF. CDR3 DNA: TGCAGCGTTGATTTGTCACGGGGACAGGGACATCCGATGGAGTTCTTC.

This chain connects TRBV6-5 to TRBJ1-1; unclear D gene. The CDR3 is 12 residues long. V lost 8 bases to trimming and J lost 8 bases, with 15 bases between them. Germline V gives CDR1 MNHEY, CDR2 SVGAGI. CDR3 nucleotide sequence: TGTGCCAGCGCCCCCCTTGACCAGGAAGCTTTCTTT. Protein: CASAPLDQEAFF.

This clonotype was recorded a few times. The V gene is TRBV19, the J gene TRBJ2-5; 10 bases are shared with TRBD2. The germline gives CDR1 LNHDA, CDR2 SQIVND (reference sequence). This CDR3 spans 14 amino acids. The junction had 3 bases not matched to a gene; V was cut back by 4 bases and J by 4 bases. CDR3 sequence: CASSKRGGPETQYF. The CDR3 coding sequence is TGTGCCAGTAGTAAGCGGGGGGGCCCAGAGACCCAGTACTTC.